This paragraph reports one T cell receptor (beta chain). Clones were read by immunoSEQ multiplex PCR, and TCRdb kept only the in-frame ones, dropping some. The sample has 41,000 or so clones, approximately 90% seen once; the top ten hold around 7%. The CDR3 spans 13 residues. Germline V gives CDR1 MGHRA, CDR2 YSYEKL. V was pared by 4 bases and J by 2 bases, with 9 bases between. This sample stems from a study of T cell changes during pregnancy in multiple sclerosis. The rearrangement links TRBV4-1 to TRBJ2-7; D is uncertain. The receptor's source is a female donor with multiple sclerosis, enrolled in a pregnancy study. The material sequenced was CD8+ T cells from peripheral blood mononuclear cells, taken in the third trimester of pregnancy. CDR3 sequence (DNA): TGCGCCAGCAGCCCCGGCAGGACCTACGAGCAGTACTTC. It yields the protein CASSPGRTYEQYF.